This T cell receptor beta chain was recorded in a study of cytomegalovirus exposure and HLA in healthy donors. Notes on the study in general: TCR beta chains numbering 164 were designated cytomegalovirus-associated. Cytomegalovirus status was reportedly diagnosed by the classifier with high sensitivity and specificity.

TCRdb keeps only in-frame clones here, not all; method: immunoSEQ multiplex PCR. The table shows tens of thousands of clones, with 90% to 95% occurring only once. While the first cohort had 600 to 800 subjects, the donors belonged to the separate validation cohort of over a hundred subjects. Regarding this clone: Its cognate antigen is unknown.

The CDR3 runs to 15 residues. From germline, CDR1 is SGDLS and CDR2 YYNGEE. Trimming took 1 base from V and 1 from J; bases not matched to a gene: 3. Sample: PBMCs. This TCR was sampled from a man between 18 and 35 years old in good health and CMV-seropositive. The chain recombines TRBV9 with TRBJ2-5; 8 bases line up with TRBD2. In nucleotides, the CDR3 is TGTGCCAGCAGCGTACTAGCGGGCTTCCAAGAGACCCAGTACTTC. Translated: CASSVLAGFQETQYF.